The next 16 T cell receptor beta chains were all read from a single sample in a study of T cell responses to AZD1222 COVID-19 vaccine. The repertoire was sequenced with immunoSEQ multiplex PCR; TCRdb's copy has only in-frame clones and lacks some. In the table there are about 180,000 clones, around 94% of which are singletons. The sequenced sample was peripheral blood, obtained 28 days after the second AZD1222 dose. Every receptor here comes from an adult who received the AZD1222 COVID-19 vaccine.

The chain has TRBV30 and TRBJ1-3; TRBD1 matches 7 bases. The CDR3 is 12 amino acids. CDR1 and CDR2 (germline): GTSNPN, SVGIG (reference sequence). J was trimmed by 4 bases and V by 7 bases; bases with no gene match: 4. The CDR3 is CASKGAGNTIYF. The CDR3 coding sequence is TGTGCCTCCAAGGGGGCGGGAAACACCATATATTTT. Full variable domain (remainder filled in from reference TRBV30 and TRBJ1-3): SQTIHQWPATLVQPVGSPLSLECTVEGTSNPNLYWYRQAAGRGLQLLFYSVGIGQISSEVPQNLSASRPQDRQFILSSKKLLLSDSGFYLCASKGAGNTIYFGEGSWLTVV.

This clone was seen just once. The rearrangement links TRBV5-5 to TRBJ1-4, with TRBD1 matching 10 bases. Unmatched junction bases numbered 8, after V lost 1 base and J lost 8 bases. The CDR3 loop spans 16 amino acids. Per the germline V gene, CDR1 is SGHKS and CDR2 is YYEKEE (reference sequence). CDR3 DNA sequence: TGTGCCAGCAGCTTGACCGCGGGACAGGGGAACGAAAAACTGTTTTTT. Amino acids: CASSLTAGQGNEKLFF.

This clone appeared a few times. The chain carries TRBV25-1 and TRBJ1-6; D not resolved. V was clipped by 6 bases and J by 5 bases, with 8 bases between them. CDR1 and CDR2 (germline): MGHDK, SYGVNS. CDR3 length: 13 residues. The CDR3 spells CASRTGHNSPLHF. The CDR3 bases are TGTGCCAGCAGGACGGGCCATAATTCACCCCTCCACTTT. The entire variable domain, with the rest obtained from reference TRBV25-1 and TRBJ1-6, is as follows: EADIYQTPRYLVIGTGKKITLECSQTMGHDKMYWYQQDPGMELHLIHYSYGVNSTEKGDLSSESTVSRIRTEHFPLTLESARPSHTSQYLCASRTGHNSPLHFGNGTRLTVT.

The V call is TRBV3-1 (or the pseudogene TRBV3-2), the J call TRBJ2-3; D call uncertain. V lost 4 bases and J lost 4, with 6 bases in between. There are 12 residues in the CDR3. Germline CDR1 and CDR2: LGHDT and YNNKEL (reference sequence). CDR3 protein: CASSLKPDTQYF. The CDR3 DNA is TGTGCCAGCAGCCTAAAGCCAGATACGCAGTATTTT.

The chain links TRBV21-1 to TRBJ2-1; the D segment call TRBD1 is taken from the table without a DNA check. TRBV21-1 is flagged as a pseudogene. There are 13 residues in the CDR3. The CDR3 bases are TGTGCCAGCAGCAAAACTCTGGGACAGGGTCAGTTCTTC. This sequence encodes CASSKTLGQGQFF.

This clone was picked up a small number of times. The chain links TRBV24-1 to TRBJ2-1; 11 bases fit TRBD2. Per the germline V gene, CDR1 is KGHDR and CDR2 is SFDVKD. After removal of 9 bases from V and 5 bases from J, the junction contained 8 bases not matched to a gene. This CDR3 region has 15 residues. The chain's CDR3 is CATELAGGRDNEQFF. Written as DNA, the CDR3 is TGTGCCACCGAGCTAGCGGGAGGAAGGGACAATGAGCAGTTCTTC.

V and J are TRBV7-9 and TRBJ1-2; D is ambiguous. V gave up 0 bases and J gave up 0 bases, with 14 bases separating them. Per the germline V gene, CDR1 is SEHNR and CDR2 is FQNEAQ (reference sequence). This CDR3 has 17 residues. CDR3 region: CASSLAGSGDTNYGYTF. CDR3 nucleotides: TGTGCCAGCAGCTTAGCTGGGTCAGGAGATACTAACTATGGCTACACCTTC.

This clone turned up a few times. V gene TRBV7-6 combines with J gene TRBJ1-3; TRBD1 might be the D (6 bases). Germline V CDR1 and CDR2: SGHVS, FNYEAQ. CDR3 length: 15 residues. V shed 5 bases and J shed 0 bases, with 11 bases lying between them. This CDR3 is CASSDRTSSGNTIYF. The CDR3 nucleotides read TGTGCCAGCAGCGACAGGACGAGCTCTGGAAACACCATATATTTT.

This CDR3 is CASSLLGRGGGELFF. The CDR3 nucleotides read TGTGCCAGCAGTTTATTAGGCAGGGGAGGCGGGGAGCTGTTTTTT. The chain has TRBV28 and TRBJ2-2; D tentatively reads TRBD1 or TRBD2 (6 bases each). The CDR3 consists of 15 residues. Germline lookup yields CDR1 MDHEN and CDR2 SYDVKM. V lost 1 base and J 7 bases, leaving 13 bases between the germline ends.

This clone was picked up one time. V usage is TRBV7-9 and J usage is TRBJ2-5, with TRBD1 identical over 9 bases. The CDR3 extends over 15 amino acids. V shed 5 bases and J 0 bases; nucleotides not matched to a gene: 4. CDR1 and CDR2 from the germline V gene are SEHNR and FQNEAQ (reference sequence). The CDR3 region has the DNA TGTGCCAGCAGCCGGACAGGGGAGTACCAAGAGACCCAGTACTTC. Translation gives CASSRTGEYQETQYF.

The chain joins TRBV6-5 to TRBJ1-2, with D possibly TRBD1 on 5 matching bases. Trimming removed 7 bases from V and 3 bases from J, with 12 bases in between. The CDR3 is made up of 13 amino acids. In germline, CDR1 is MNHEY, CDR2 SVGAGI. The CDR3: CASIGRGDYGYTF. CDR3 DNA sequence: TGTGCCAGCATCGGACGGGGGGACTATGGCTACACCTTC.

The chain carries TRBV30 and TRBJ1-1, with 7 bases fitting TRBD1. The V gene's germline CDR1 is GTSNPN and CDR2 SVGIG (reference sequence). V lost 3 bases to trimming and J lost 6 bases; unmatched junction nucleotides: 13. CDR3 length equals 15 residues. As DNA, the CDR3 is TGTGCCTGGAGCAGGGGGGGCGACAGGGCCTCTGAAGCTTTCTTT. Its protein is CAWSRGGDRASEAFF.

This clone was recorded once. The DNA for the CDR3 is TGTGCCAGCAGCTCTAGCGGTTACAATGAGCAGTTCTTC. Translated: CASSSSGYNEQFF. This chain connects TRBV6-5 to TRBJ2-1; TRBD2 agrees at 7 bases. Per germline, CDR1 MNHEY and CDR2 SVGAGI. This CDR3 contains 13 residues. V trimming: 6 bases; J trimming: 4 bases; junction bases outside the gene matches: 3.

This chain uses TRBV29-1 with TRBJ1-1; D possibly corresponds to TRBD1 (6 bases). Between the trimmed V and J ends, which lost 8 bases and 5 bases, there was a span of 15 bases. The CDR3 totals 12 residues. Germline assignment: CDR1 SQVTM and CDR2 ANQGSEA. The CDR3 sequence is CSHRGAVTEAFF. As DNA, the CDR3 is TGCAGCCATCGGGGGGCCGTGACTGAAGCTTTCTTT.

This clone was found once. The chain combines TRBV27 with TRBJ2-7; TRBD1 agrees at 7 bases. This CDR3 has 15 residues. V was pared by 7 bases and J by 3 bases, with 12 bases of the junction left unmatched. CDR1 is MNHEY and CDR2 is SMNVEV in the germline V gene (reference sequence). The CDR3 loop reads CASTGSRAGGYEQYF. The CDR3 region has the DNA TGTGCCAGCACCGGATCCCGTGCAGGGGGCTACGAGCAGTACTTC.

The CDR3, as DNA: TGCGCCAGCAGCTTGAGATACCCGCCGGGACAGGGGGCTTACGAGCAGTACTTC. Protein: CASSLRYPPGQGAYEQYF. The genes are TRBV5-1 and TRBJ2-7; 12 nucleotides agree with TRBD1. Germline values: CDR1 SGHRS, CDR2 YFSETQ. With 1 base clipped from V and 4 bases from J, the junction kept 12 bases outside the gene matches. The CDR3 has 18 amino acids.